This T cell receptor (beta chain) is from a study of cytomegalovirus exposure and HLA in healthy donors. These donors were members of the approximately 110-subject validation cohort, a group separate from the roughly 670-subject first cohort. Generated by immunoSEQ multiplex PCR, the TCRdb table keeps only in-frame clones and is missing some. The table lists 250,000 to 400,000 clones, approximately 91% of them singletons. Germline CDR1 SGHRS, CDR2 YFSETQ. Trimming took 0 bases from V and 0 from J, leaving 6 bases between them. The CDR3 has 15 residues. The chain combines TRBV5-1 with TRBJ2-2, with D unresolved. Material: PBMCs. The sequence came from a man aged 25 to 40 in good health and CMV-seronegative. This CDR3 reads CASSLEASNTGELFF. The CDR3 bases are TGCGCCAGCAGCTTGGAAGCTTCGAACACCGGGGAGCTGTTTTTT.